The entry below gives a single T cell receptor beta chain sequence along with its context. Repertoires were generated with immunoSEQ multiplex PCR, while TCRdb's copy carries only in-frame clones and drops some. The data contain about 200,000 clones, roughly 85% of them seen just once; the ten biggest clones take up 3% to 4%. The entry originates in a study of blood T cell repertoires in COVID-19. Overall study context: PBMCs, B-cell-depleted T cells, or T cells provided the cDNA or gDNA that made up the material.

Assignments of participants to cohorts depended upon their own reported clinical history. Between the trimmed V and J ends, which lost 3 bases and 2 bases, there was a span of 8 bases. This CDR3 has 14 residues. Germline-derived CDR1 and CDR2 are MDHEN and SYDVKM. The J gene is TRBJ1-5, the V gene TRBV28, with no clear D. This clonotype was obtained from a woman aged 40 to 50 with acute COVID-19. The sequenced sample was PBMCs or T cells enriched from blood (not recorded which). In DNA, the CDR3 is TGTGCCAGCAGTTTGAGCGTTGGCAATCAGCCCCAGCATTTT. Protein: CASSLSVGNQPQHF.